A selection of T cell receptor beta chains follows, all from one sample in a study of CD8+CD57+ T cells in acquired aplastic anemia. TCRdb itself ran the reads through MiXCR, one entry per CDR3 protein. The sample consists of roughly 38,000 distinct CDR3 sequences, around 76% of them appearing once. What was sequenced was sorted CD4+, CD8+, or CD8+CD57+ T cells (not recorded which) from PBMCs. All receptors derive from a human donor in good health, serving as a control. CDR3s include the opening cysteine and the closing phenylalanine or tryptophan. The D gene is left open where the match is weak. Clone size appears in some rows only: once, few, many, or a class for an expanded clone.

clone_size j_call v_call d_call cdr3_aa cdr3_nt
. TRBJ1-1 TRBV7-6 . CASSYGHTEAFF TGTGCCAGCAGCTATGGACACACTGAAGCTTTCTTT
. TRBJ2-7 TRBV10-3 . CAISRTVYEQYF TGTGCCATCAGTAGGACAGTTTACGAGCAGTACTTC
. TRBJ1-2 TRBV7-8 . CASSVSRVQAAHYGYTF TGTGCCAGCAGCGTTTCGAGAGTCCAGGCTGCCCACTATGGCTACACCTTC
once TRBJ2-1 TRBV20-1 TRBD2 CSARARAGGHYNEQFF TGCAGTGCTAGAGCGCGAGCGGGGGGGCATTACAATGAGCAGTTCTTC
. TRBJ1-6 TRBV2 . CASSGENSPLHF TGTGCCAGCAGTGGGGAGAATTCACCCCTCCACTTT
few TRBJ1-1 TRBV5-1 . CASSLGSRGPTGTEAFF TGCGCCAGCAGCTTGGGTTCCAGGGGTCCGACAGGCACTGAAGCTTTCTTT
. TRBJ1-1 TRBV10-3 . CAISEMGNTEAFF TGTGCCATCAGTGAGATGGGGAACACTGAAGCTTTCTTT
. TRBJ2-2 TRBV29-1 . CSAGRAGLNTGELFF TGCAGCGCTGGTAGAGCCGGCTTGAACACCGGGGAGCTGTTTTTT
. TRBJ2-3 TRBV24-1 . CATRAGGGTDTQYF TGTGCCACCAGGGCAGGGGGGGGCACAGATACGCAGTATTTT
. TRBJ1-2 TRBV25-1 TRBD1 CASSDQDRGYGYTF TGTGCCAGCAGTGACCAAGACAGGGGATATGGCTACACCTTC
once TRBJ2-5 TRBV20-1 TRBD2 CSARDLGTSGGTAGLETQYF TGCAGTGCTAGAGATCTCGGGACTAGCGGGGGAACCGCCGGATTGGAGACCCAGTACTTC
. TRBJ1-1 TRBV7-9 TRBD1 CASSFNRGRETEAFF TGTGCCAGCAGCTTTAACAGGGGGCGTGAAACTGAAGCTTTCTTT
many TRBJ1-5 TRBV13 TRBD1 CASSLGQGYSNQPQHF TGTGCCAGCAGCCTGGGACAGGGGTATAGCAATCAGCCCCAGCATTTT
once TRBJ2-7 TRBV6-5 . CASSYSGTLASYEQYF TGTGCCAGCAGTTACTCGGGCACGCTTGCTTCCTACGAGCAGTACTTC
. TRBJ2-5 TRBV12-3/TRBV12-4 TRBD2 CASSLAPGLAAQETQYF TGTGCCAGCAGTTTAGCGCCGGGACTAGCGGCTCAAGAGACCCAGTACTTC
. TRBJ2-7 TRBV19 . CASSIGGEQYF TGTGCCAGTAGTATAGGTGGGGAGCAGTACTTC
. TRBJ2-7 TRBV7-8 . CASSFAGIVSEQYF TGTGCCAGCAGTTTCGCAGGGATCGTGTCCGAGCAGTACTTC
. TRBJ2-3 TRBV24-1 TRBD2 CATSDSGLAGTTDTQYF TGTGCCACCAGTGACTCGGGACTAGCGGGAACCACAGATACGCAGTATTTT
. TRBJ2-2 TRBV19 . CASKEGANTGELFF TGTGCCAGTAAAGAAGGGGCCAACACCGGGGAGCTGTTTTTT
. TRBJ2-3 TRBV19 TRBD2 CASSMPSGSDTQYF TGTGCCAGTAGTATGCCTAGCGGATCAGATACGCAGTATTTT
. TRBJ1-1 TRBV7-9 . CASSALQGSNTEAFF TGTGCCAGCAGCGCCCTACAGGGATCGAACACTGAAGCTTTCTTT
. TRBJ1-3 TRBV25-1 . CASIGPGRNTIYF TGTGCCAGCATAGGACCAGGGCGGAACACCATATATTTT
. TRBJ1-2 TRBV7-6 TRBD1 CASSLATGGYGYTF TGTGCCAGCAGCTTAGCGACAGGGGGCTATGGCTACACCTTC
. TRBJ2-1 TRBV5-1 . CASSLAGGIAYNEQFF TGCGCCAGCAGCTTGGCCGGAGGGATCGCCTACAATGAGCAGTTCTTC
. TRBJ2-5 TRBV25-1 TRBD2 CASSEGRVGETQYF TGTGCCAGCAGTGAAGGGAGGGTCGGGGAGACCCAGTACTTC
. TRBJ2-5 TRBV7-9 . CASNIRGGGETQYF TGTGCCAGCAACATCCGTGGAGGGGGGGAGACCCAGTACTTC
medium-sized TRBJ2-7 TRBV12-5 TRBD1 CASGLTNRGFSSEQYF TGTGCTAGTGGTTTGACAAACAGGGGTTTTTCTTCCGAGCAGTACTTC
. TRBJ2-2 TRBV12-3/TRBV12-4 . CASSSGRGELFF TGTGCCAGCAGTTCGGGACGCGGGGAGCTGTTTTTT
. TRBJ2-5 TRBV11-2 . CASGSEGSETQYF TGTGCCAGCGGCTCAGAAGGAAGTGAGACCCAGTACTTC
. TRBJ2-3 TRBV19 . CASRDLDTQYF TGTGCCAGCCGGGACCTAGATACGCAGTATTTT